These T cell receptor beta chains were read from a single sample in a study of shared clonotypes between healthy human individuals. Profiled with immunoSEQ multiplex PCR; TCRdb holds only in-frame clones, not every one. This table has around 600,000 clones, 85% to 95% appearing once. What was sequenced was naive CD8+ T cells sorted from blood. These TCRs come from a woman in her 30s in good health. Both conserved end residues are trimmed from each CDR3.

v_gene	j_gene	CDR3aa
TRBV13	TRBJ2-1	ASSPQLVLGSYNEQF
TRBV7-6	TRBJ2-2	ASSLAAGPGELF
TRBV7-2	NA	ASSNSGRSFYEQY
TRBV13	TRBJ2-5	ASSSGGRETQY
TRBV9	TRBJ2-3	ASSVGTAASTDTQY
TRBV1	TRBJ2-7	TSSQRSSRYEQY
TRBV4-1	TRBJ2-1	ASSQGPGTSGSVPV
TRBV5-4	TRBJ2-3	ASSFVQGAPTDTQY
TRBV27	TRBJ2-1	ASSFLRESVNEQF
TRBV9	TRBJ2-7	ASSVGVTGSYEQY
TRBV10-2	TRBJ2-7	ASSESSSDRGTYEQY
TRBV14	TRBJ1-2	ASSQQGNYGYT
TRBV5-4	TRBJ1-4	ASSLQNEKLF
TRBV2	TRBJ2-7	ASSEYNSYEQY
TRBV27	TRBJ2-1	ASSPGPGQGHNEQF
TRBV5-6	TRBJ2-1	ASSGGQSVYNEQF
TRBV5-1	TRBJ2-7	ASSLAGPREQY
TRBV4-1	TRBJ2-7	ASSHPGRFYEQY
TRBV28	NA	ASRWSGTYEQY
TRBV5-1	TRBJ1-3	ASSYDGASGNTIY
TRBV28	TRBJ2-1	ASSWDNEQF
TRBV27	TRBJ2-1	ASSAGTSGDNEQF
TRBV30	TRBJ1-6	AWSKGQGDSPLH
TRBV7-9	TRBJ2-4	ASSLPPSGELAKNIQY
TRBV28	TRBJ2-6	ASSPRTGSGANVLT
TRBV18	TRBJ2-5	ASSPGAAETQY
TRBV5-1	TRBJ2-1	ASSFLVTTPYNEQF
TRBV27	TRBJ2-5	ASSLYWAGGLGETQY
TRBV2	TRBJ1-2	ASRGTGGDGYT
TRBV6-5	TRBJ2-7	ASSYSSGTRTYEQY
TRBV11-2	TRBJ2-7	ASSLGWDRGRIYEQY
TRBV28	TRBJ2-1	ASSCEGEGCIEQF
TRBV28	TRBJ2-7	ASSFLRGYEQY
TRBV28	TRBJ2-7	ASRGLGTYEQY
TRBV6-5	TRBJ2-7	ASRAMGLSYEQY
TRBV25-1	TRBJ1-1	ASRVGTSTEAF
TRBV28	TRBJ2-1	ASSQPSVSYNEQF
TRBV4-1	TRBJ2-1	ASSRRERGGNEQF
TRBV2	TRBJ1-1	ASSATGEGLNTEAF
TRBV30	TRBJ1-4	AWSTTPRHLGEKLF
TRBV13	TRBJ2-5	ASSLTYRGELGGWETQY
TRBV13	TRBJ2-7	ASASSTGTGDYEQY
TRBV27	TRBJ1-2	ASSLSVPFYGYT
TRBV19	TRBJ2-3	ASSEEISSTDTQY
TRBV28	TRBJ2-5	ASDSGDGQIQETQY
TRBV13	TRBJ2-4	ASSLRPLAGNIQY
TRBV2	NA	ASSEQGLAGPYEQY
TRBV7-6	TRBJ2-1	ASRPGTGNEQF
TRBV7-9	TRBJ2-7	ASSPGPRKNNPYEQY
TRBV4-1	NA	ASSQGPPGQGAGGEQY
TRBV5-1	TRBJ1-1	ASRVTGAAIFGPEAF
TRBV10-2	TRBJ1-5	ASSQDSNQPQH
TRBV19	TRBJ2-7	ASSIDTGTGVYEQY
TRBV29-1	TRBJ1-2	SALTPNYGYT
TRBV28	TRBJ1-2	ASSLLVAGGYT
TRBV19	TRBJ1-1	ASVDGPHTEAF
TRBV13	TRBJ2-2	ASSLDRWAGELF
TRBV5-4	TRBJ2-7	ASSLVGTGVSEQY
TRBV28	TRBJ2-5	ASRLSGLTETQY